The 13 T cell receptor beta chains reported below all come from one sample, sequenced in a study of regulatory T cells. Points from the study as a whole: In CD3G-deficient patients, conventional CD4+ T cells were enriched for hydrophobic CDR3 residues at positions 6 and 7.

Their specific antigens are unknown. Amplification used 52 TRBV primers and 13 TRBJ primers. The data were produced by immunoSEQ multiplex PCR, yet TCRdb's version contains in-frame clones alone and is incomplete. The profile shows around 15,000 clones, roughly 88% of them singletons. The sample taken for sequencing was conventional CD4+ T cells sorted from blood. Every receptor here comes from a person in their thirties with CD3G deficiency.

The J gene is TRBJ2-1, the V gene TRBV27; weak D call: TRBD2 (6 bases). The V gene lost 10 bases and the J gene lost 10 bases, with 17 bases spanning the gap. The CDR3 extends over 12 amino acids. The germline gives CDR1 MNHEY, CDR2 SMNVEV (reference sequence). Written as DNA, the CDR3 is TGTGCCACCTCGGACGGGGGAGGCGAGCAGTTCTTC. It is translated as CATSDGGGEQFF.

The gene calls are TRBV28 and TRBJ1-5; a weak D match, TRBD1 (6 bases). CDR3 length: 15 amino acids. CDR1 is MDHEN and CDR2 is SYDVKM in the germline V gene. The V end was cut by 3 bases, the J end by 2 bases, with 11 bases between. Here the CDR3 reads CASSFRGKGNQPQHF. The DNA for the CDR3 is TGTGCCAGCAGTTTCAGGGGAAAGGGCAATCAGCCCCAGCATTTT.

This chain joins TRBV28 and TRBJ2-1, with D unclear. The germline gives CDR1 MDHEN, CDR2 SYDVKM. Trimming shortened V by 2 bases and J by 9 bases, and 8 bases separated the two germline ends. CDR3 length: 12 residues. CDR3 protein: CASSLVVGEQFF. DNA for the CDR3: TGTGCCAGCAGTTTAGTAGTTGGTGAGCAGTTCTTC.

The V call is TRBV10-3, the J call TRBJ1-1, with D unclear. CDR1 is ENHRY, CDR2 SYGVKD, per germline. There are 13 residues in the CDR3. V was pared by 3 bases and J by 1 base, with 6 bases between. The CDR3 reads CAISDRRNTEAFF. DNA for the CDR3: TGTGCCATCAGTGATAGGCGGAACACTGAAGCTTTCTTT.

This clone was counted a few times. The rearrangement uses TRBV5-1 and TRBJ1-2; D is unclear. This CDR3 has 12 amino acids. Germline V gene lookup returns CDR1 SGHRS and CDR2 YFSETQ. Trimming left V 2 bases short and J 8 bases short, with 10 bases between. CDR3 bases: TGCGCCAGCAGCTTCCAAGGAGGCGGCTACACCTTC. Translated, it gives CASSFQGGGYTF.

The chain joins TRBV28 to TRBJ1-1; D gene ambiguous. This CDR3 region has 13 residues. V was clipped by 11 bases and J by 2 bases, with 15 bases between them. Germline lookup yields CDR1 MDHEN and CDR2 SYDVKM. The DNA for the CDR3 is TGTGCCGCGGGCCGGGGTATCAACACTGAAGCTTTCTTT. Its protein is CAAGRGINTEAFF. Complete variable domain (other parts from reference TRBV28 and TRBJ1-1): DVKVTQSSRYLVKRTGEKVFLECVQDMDHENMFWYRQDPGLGLRLIYFSYDVKMKEKGDIPEGYSVSREKKERFSLILESASTNQTSMYLCAAGRGINTEAFFGQGTRLTVV.

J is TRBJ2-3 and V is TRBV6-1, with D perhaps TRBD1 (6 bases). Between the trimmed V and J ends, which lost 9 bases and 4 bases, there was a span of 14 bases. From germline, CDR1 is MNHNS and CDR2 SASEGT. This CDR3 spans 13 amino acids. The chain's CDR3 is CASSTGFADTQYF. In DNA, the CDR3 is TGTGCCAGTAGCACAGGGTTTGCAGATACGCAGTATTTT.

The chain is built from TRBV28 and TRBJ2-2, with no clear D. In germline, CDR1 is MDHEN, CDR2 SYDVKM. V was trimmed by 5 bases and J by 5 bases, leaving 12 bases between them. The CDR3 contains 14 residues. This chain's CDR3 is CASSLFMGTGELFF. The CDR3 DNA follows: TGTGCCAGCAGTCTCTTTATGGGAACCGGGGAGCTGTTTTTT.

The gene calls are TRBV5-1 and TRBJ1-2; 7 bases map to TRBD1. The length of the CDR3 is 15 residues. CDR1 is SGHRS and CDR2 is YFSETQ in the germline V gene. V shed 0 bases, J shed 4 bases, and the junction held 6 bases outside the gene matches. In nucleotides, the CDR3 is TGCGCCAGCAGCTTGGGGGCGACAGGGATCTATGGCTACACCTTC. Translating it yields CASSLGATGIYGYTF.

The CDR3 loop reads CASSSALNTEAFF. For the CDR3, the DNA is TGTGCCAGCAGCTCCGCATTGAACACTGAAGCTTTCTTT. This chain links TRBV7-9 with TRBJ1-1; D remains unclear. From germline, CDR1 is SEHNR and CDR2 FQNEAQ (reference sequence). The CDR3 runs 13 residues. Trimming left V 4 bases short and J 0 bases short, with 6 bases between. Based on the CDR3 plus reference TRBV7-9 and TRBJ1-1, the full variable domain is DTGVSQNPRHKITKRGQNVTFRCDPISEHNRLYWYRQTLGQGPEFLTYFQNEAQLEKSRLLSDRFSAERPKGSFSTLEIQRTEQGDSAMYLCASSSALNTEAFFGQGTRLTVV.

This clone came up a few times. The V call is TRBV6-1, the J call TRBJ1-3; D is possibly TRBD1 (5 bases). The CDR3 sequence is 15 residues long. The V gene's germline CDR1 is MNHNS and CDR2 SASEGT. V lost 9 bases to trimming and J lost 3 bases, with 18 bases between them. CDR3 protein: CASRNARGFGNTIYF. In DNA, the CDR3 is TGTGCCAGTCGCAATGCGAGGGGTTTTGGAAACACCATATATTTT.

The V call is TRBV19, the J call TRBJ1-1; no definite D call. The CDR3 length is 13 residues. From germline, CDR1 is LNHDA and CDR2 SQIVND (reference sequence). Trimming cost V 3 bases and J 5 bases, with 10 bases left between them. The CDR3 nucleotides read TGTGCCAGTAGTATGGGAGCCCGGACTGAAGCTTTCTTT. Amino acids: CASSMGARTEAFF. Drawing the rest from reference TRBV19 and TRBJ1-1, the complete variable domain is DGGITQSPKYLFRKEGQNVTLSCEQNLNHDAMYWYRQDPGQGLRLIYYSQIVNDFQKGDIAEGYSVSREKKESFPLTVTSAQKNPTAFYLCASSMGARTEAFFGQGTRLTVV.

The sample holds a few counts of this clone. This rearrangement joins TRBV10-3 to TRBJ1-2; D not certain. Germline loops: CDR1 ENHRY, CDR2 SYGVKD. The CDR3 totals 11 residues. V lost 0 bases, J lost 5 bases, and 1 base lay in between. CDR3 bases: TGTGCCATCAGTGAGTCGTATGGCTACACCTTC. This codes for CAISESYGYTF.